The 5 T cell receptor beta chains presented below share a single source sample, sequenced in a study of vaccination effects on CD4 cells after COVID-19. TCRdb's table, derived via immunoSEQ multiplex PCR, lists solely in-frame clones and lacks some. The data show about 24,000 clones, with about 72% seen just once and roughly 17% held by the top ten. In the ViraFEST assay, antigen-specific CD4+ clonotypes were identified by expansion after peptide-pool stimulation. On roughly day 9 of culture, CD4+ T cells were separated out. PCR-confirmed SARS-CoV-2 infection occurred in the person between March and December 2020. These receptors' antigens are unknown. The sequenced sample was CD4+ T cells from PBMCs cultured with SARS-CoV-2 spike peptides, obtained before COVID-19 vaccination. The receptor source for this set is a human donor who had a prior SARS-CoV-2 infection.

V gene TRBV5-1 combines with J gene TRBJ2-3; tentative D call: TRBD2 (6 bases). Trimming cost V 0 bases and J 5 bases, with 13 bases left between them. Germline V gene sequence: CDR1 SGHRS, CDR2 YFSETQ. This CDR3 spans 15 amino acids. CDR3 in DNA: TGCGCCAGCAGCTTGGAACCGGGGGTGGTAGATACGCAGTATTTT. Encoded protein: CASSLEPGVVDTQYF.

The CDR3, as DNA: TGTGCCAGCAGCCTTAACACCGAACCTGGAAACACCATATATTTT. Amino acid sequence: CASSLNTEPGNTIYF. This chain links TRBV3-1 (or the pseudogene TRBV3-2) with TRBJ1-3; D is undetermined. CDR1 is LGHDT, CDR2 YNNKEL, per germline (reference sequence). The CDR3 extends over 15 amino acids. Trimming left V 4 bases short and J 2 bases short, with 12 bases between.

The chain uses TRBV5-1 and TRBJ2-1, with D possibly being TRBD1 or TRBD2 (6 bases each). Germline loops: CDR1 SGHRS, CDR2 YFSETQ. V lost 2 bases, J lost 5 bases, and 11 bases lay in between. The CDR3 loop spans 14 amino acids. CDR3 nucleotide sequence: TGCGCCAGCAGCTTAAGGGGGGATCACAATGAGCAGTTCTTC. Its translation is CASSLRGDHNEQFF.

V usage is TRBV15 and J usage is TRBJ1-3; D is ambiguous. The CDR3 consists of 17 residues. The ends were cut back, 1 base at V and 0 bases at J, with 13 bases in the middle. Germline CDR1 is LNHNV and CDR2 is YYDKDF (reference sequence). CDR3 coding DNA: TGTGCCACCAGCAGAGGCGGGTCCGACTACTCTGGAAACACCATATATTTT. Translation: CATSRGGSDYSGNTIYF.

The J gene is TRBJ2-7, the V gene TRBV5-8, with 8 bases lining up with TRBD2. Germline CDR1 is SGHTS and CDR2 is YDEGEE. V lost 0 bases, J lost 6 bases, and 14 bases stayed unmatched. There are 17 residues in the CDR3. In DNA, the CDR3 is TGTGCCAGCAGCTTGGAATTGACCGGGACTAGTTTCGGCGAGCAGTACTTC. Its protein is CASSLELTGTSFGEQYF. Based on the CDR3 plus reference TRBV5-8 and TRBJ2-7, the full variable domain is EAGVTQSPTHLIKTRGQQATLRCSPISGHTSVYWYQQALGLGLQFLLWYDEGEERNRGNFPPRFSGRQFPNYSSELNVNALELEDSALYLCASSLELTGTSFGEQYFGPGTRLTVT.